This T cell receptor beta chain stems from a study of yellow fever vaccine responses in identical twins. Study observations and caveats: Reportedly, the T cell response mounted by twins to vaccine seemed partly convergent, partly personalized.

Concerning this clonotype itself: As yet, its antigen is unknown. A junction end diverges from the germline sequence, so it may reflect a read error.

The CDR3 spans 12 residues. Germline V gives CDR1 LGHDT, CDR2 YNNKEL (reference sequence). One entry per CDR3 protein, called by TCRdb with MiXCR from the RT-PCR reads. The sample has roughly 6,900 distinct CDR3 sequences, less than 90% seen once. The rearrangement uses TRBV3-1 and TRBJ1-3, with D uncertain. This specimen consisted of T cells from blood (PBMCs), unsorted or a sorted subset (not recorded which), obtained before or after yellow fever vaccination (not recorded which). This clonotype was obtained from a woman between 18 and 30 years old who received the yellow fever vaccine. The DNA of the CDR3 is TGTGCCAGCAGTCTACGAGGACCGCAAGGCAGTTTT. This sequence encodes CASSLRGPQGSF.